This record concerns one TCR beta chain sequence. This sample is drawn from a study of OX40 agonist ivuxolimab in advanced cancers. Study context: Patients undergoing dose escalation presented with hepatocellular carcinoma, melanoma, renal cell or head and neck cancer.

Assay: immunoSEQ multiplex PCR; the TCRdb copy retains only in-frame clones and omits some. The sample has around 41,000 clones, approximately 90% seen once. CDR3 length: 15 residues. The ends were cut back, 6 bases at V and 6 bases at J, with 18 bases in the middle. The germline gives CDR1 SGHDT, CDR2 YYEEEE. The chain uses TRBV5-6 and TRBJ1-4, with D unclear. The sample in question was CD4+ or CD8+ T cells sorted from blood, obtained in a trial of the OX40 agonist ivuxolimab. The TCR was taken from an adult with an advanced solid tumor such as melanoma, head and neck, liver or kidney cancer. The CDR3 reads CASTTRGLADEKLFF. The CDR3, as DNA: TGTGCCAGCACCACGCGCGGGCTCGCGGATGAAAAACTGTTTTTT.